This T cell receptor (beta chain) was captured in a study of blood T cell repertoires in COVID-19. Generated by immunoSEQ multiplex PCR, the TCRdb table keeps only in-frame clones and is missing some. The repertoire holds around 370,000 clones, around 87% seen once, with roughly 6% in the top ten. This CDR3 has 15 amino acids. Per the germline V gene, CDR1 is MNHEY and CDR2 is SMNVEV (reference sequence). Trimming took off 3 bases at V and 9 bases at J, with 15 bases between the two ends. The receptor comes from a woman in her forties or fifties with COVID-19, enrolled during active disease. Material: peripheral blood. This rearrangement joins TRBV27 to TRBJ1-6; D remains ambiguous. This CDR3 reads CASSFLSRGGSPLHF. CDR3 DNA sequence: TGTGCCAGCAGTTTTTTATCTCGAGGTGGTTCACCCCTCCACTTT.